Included here is one T cell receptor beta chain sequence, with context. This clone came up once. It lacks a known antigen. Base qualities are not recorded, but no much larger clone differs from it by a single base. Reading the label with the study, this specimen's time point is: baseline before first vaccination. Samples from vaccinated people were obtained from the UK trials COV001 and COV002, which included a single-blind randomized controlled phase 2/3 trial of AZD1222 (ChAdOx1 nCoV-19) in healthy adults. For TCRbeta chain sequencing, PBMC samples were collected from trial participants at day 0 and at day 28 after the second dose. The record originates from a study of T cell responses to AZD1222 COVID-19 vaccine (dated by TCRdb to the early 2020s). In terms of the full investigation: AZD1222 recipients given second doses at about 4 weeks or at about 12 weeks were pooled, since spike-specific TCR depth and breadth were not found to differ between the two schedules. Enrollment into the trials was organized by age into subgroups of 18-55, 56-69 and 70-plus years, and those subgroups contained 148, 28 and 57 TCR-sequenced participants, respectively. A total of about 230 trial participants underwent TCR sequencing, of whom 200 to 220 received two doses of AZD1222 and some 25 received two doses of the MenACWY control vaccine.

Overall study outcomes, separate from this receptor: No day 14 peak-response samples were available, so repertoires were characterized only after the peak T cell response. The 56-69-year group was small, and its depth increase did not reach significance, likely because of low power. The whole spike protein was spanned by vaccine-associated CD4 TCRs, and dominant responses were seen in regions 160-218 and 743-854. After two AZD1222 doses, spike-specific TCR breadth and depth were significantly higher than at day 0 and than in MenACWY recipients. Conclusions about previously exposed vaccinees are limited because only five or six AZD1222 recipients were SARS-CoV-2 seropositive at baseline. Participants were mostly white British and included more females than males, and it was suggested by the authors that clonal diversity may have been underestimated. Epitopes outside the regions mutated in the B.1.351 and B.1.1.7 variants were reportedly recognized by nearly half of the unique spike-specific TCRs.

The CDR3 regions of human TCRbeta chains were analyzed by immunosequencing. In the authors' own workflow: Repertoire TCRs were matched against a reference library of SARS-CoV-2-specific TCRs generated with the MIRA antigen-specificity platform. Breadth meant the fraction of unique TCRs that were SARS-CoV-2-associated, whereas depth meant the fraction of total T cells that were SARS-CoV-2-associated. Using the MIRA data, each spike-specific TCR was mapped to the spike region that the TCR reacts to and placed in a CD4 or CD8 class. Log10-transformed breadth and depth values were compared by one-way ANOVA with Sidak's multiple comparisons tests. TCRdb re-hosts the immuneACCESS table, in-frame sequences only. Its copies lack some clones; in the studies checked, an unresolved V gene accounts for under half of them, and the cause for the rest is not known. The DNA was the basis for D and trimming; V, J and clone size are from that table. Here the sample has about 55,000 clones; approximately 88% occur a single time. About 2% of the sample belongs to the ten largest clones.

CDR1 and CDR2, looked up from the germline V gene, are SGHDN and FVKESK. The CDR3 contains 16 residues, cysteine and phenylalanine counted. Only the CDR3 part of the read is kept: 48 bases, read in frame from the first base. The junction carries 14 bases between V and J, which are trimmed by 1 base and 1 base respectively. The chain is encoded by TRBV14 joined to TRBJ2-7, and TRBD1 may be the D gene, going by 6 matching bases. The sequencing used peripheral blood, collected on day 0 of AZD1222 vaccination. The receptor's source is an adult in good health. The CDR3: CASSQGGPGFSYEQYF. DNA sequence: TGTGCCAGCAGCCAAGGGGGGCCGGGCTTTTCCTACGAGCAGTACTTC.